What follows are 2 T cell receptor beta chains derived from one specimen sequenced in a study of cytomegalovirus exposure and HLA in healthy donors. PCR employed 60 Vbeta and 13 Jbeta primers. Only in-frame clones appear in the TCRdb table, and some are missing; sequencing was by immunoSEQ multiplex PCR. Altogether around 80,000 clones are present, approximately 65% being singletons, with the ten largest covering more than 3.5%. The sample consisted of PBMCs. The receptors derive from a male donor in good health and CMV-seropositive.

The V and J genes are TRBV9 and TRBJ1-2, with 8 bases aligning to TRBD1. The CDR3 is 15 residues long. The V and J ends lost 3 bases and 2 bases, in that order; junction bases with no gene match: 6. The germline V gene has CDR1 SGDLS and CDR2 YYNGEE. The CDR3 DNA follows: TGTGCCAGCAGCGCAGACAGGGGACTCAACTATGGCTACACCTTC. Its protein is CASSADRGLNYGYTF.

The rearrangement uses TRBV19 and TRBJ2-7, with 10 nucleotides matching TRBD1. Germline CDR1 and CDR2: LNHDA and SQIVND (reference sequence). The CDR3 has 11 residues. Trimming took 10 bases from V and 6 from J; bases not matched to a gene: 3. The CDR3 coding sequence is TGTGCCACCGGGACAGGGGCCGAGCAGTACTTC. This translates into CATGTGAEQYF.